The sequence of this T cell receptor beta chain was determined in a study of OX40 agonist ivuxolimab in advanced cancers. Generated by immunoSEQ multiplex PCR, the TCRdb table keeps only in-frame clones and is missing some. The sample holds approximately 61,000 clones; 89% are singletons and the top ten take over 15%. This clone was counted a single time. CDR1 is SGHDT and CDR2 is YYEEEE in the germline V gene. The CDR3 is 13 amino acids. Trimming left V 4 bases short and J 7 bases short, with 15 bases between. The chain links TRBV5-6 to TRBJ2-7; D unresolved. This receptor was taken from an adult with an advanced solid tumor such as melanoma, head and neck, liver or kidney cancer. The source material was CD4+ or CD8+ T cells sorted from blood, sampled in a trial of the OX40 agonist ivuxolimab. This CDR3 reads CASSPDDTPEQYF. CDR3 bases: TGTGCCAGCAGCCCAGATGACACTCCTGAGCAGTACTTC.